One and the same sample provided the 22 T cell receptor beta chains below, sequenced in a study of somatic mutations in cytotoxic T cells in rheumatoid arthritis. Profiling relied on immunoSEQ multiplex PCR, and the TCRdb table lists in-frame clones only, not all of them. The sample has about 18,000 clones, around 80% seen once. Material for sequencing was CD8+ T cells sorted from blood. These receptor sequences come from an adult with rheumatoid arthritis.

The chain is built from TRBV6-6 and TRBJ2-7; D might be TRBD2 (6 bases). This CDR3 is built from 14 residues. Trimming removed 0 bases at V and 6 bases at J, with 12 bases between. The germline V gene encodes CDR1 MNHNY and CDR2 SVGAGI (reference sequence). The DNA of the CDR3 is TGTGCCAGCAGTTACTCGAGTAGAGCGGGCGAGCAGTACTTC. Amino acids: CASSYSSRAGEQYF.

The V and J genes are TRBV27 and TRBJ2-1; D remains ambiguous. The V gene's germline CDR1 is MNHEY and CDR2 SMNVEV (reference sequence). V lost 4 bases, J lost 5 bases, and 9 bases lay in between. This CDR3 comprises 13 residues. The CDR3 sequence is CASSSGIDNEQFF. The CDR3 nucleotides are TGTGCCAGCAGTTCGGGCATTGACAATGAGCAGTTCTTC.

The chain is built from TRBV5-4 and TRBJ1-1, with D perhaps TRBD1 (5 bases). This CDR3 is 14 amino acids long. Germline CDR1 is SGHNT and CDR2 is YYREEE (reference sequence). V was pared by 1 base and J by 4 bases, with 11 bases between. The CDR3 nucleotides read TGTGCCAGCAGCTTGACAGATCAGGGCACTGAAGCTTTCTTT. Its translation: CASSLTDQGTEAFF.

The J gene is TRBJ2-3, the V gene TRBV19; D gene ambiguous. This CDR3 comprises 13 residues. CDR1 and CDR2 from the germline V gene are LNHDA and SQIVND (reference sequence). The ends were cut back, 1 base at V and 3 bases at J, with 5 bases in the middle. As DNA, the CDR3 is TGTGCCAGTAGTATAGTGCAGACAGATACGCAGTATTTT. It translates to CASSIVQTDTQYF.

V usage is TRBV28 and J usage is TRBJ2-1, with 10 bases matching TRBD1. The V gene's germline CDR1 is MDHEN and CDR2 SYDVKM. V was pared by 2 bases and J by 7 bases, with 14 bases of the junction left unmatched. This CDR3 has 18 residues. Written as DNA, the CDR3 is TGTGCCAGCAGTTTAGGGTTGGGGTTGGGACAGGGGTGGAATGAGCAGTTCTTC. It encodes CASSLGLGLGQGWNEQFF.

The chain recombines TRBV9 with TRBJ2-1, with 9 nucleotides matching TRBD1. V was pared by 3 bases and J by 7 bases, with 8 bases of the junction left unmatched. Germline-derived CDR1 and CDR2 are SGDLS and YYNGEE. The CDR3 runs 15 residues. The CDR3 sequence is CASSAGTGSKNEQFF. In DNA, the CDR3 is TGTGCCAGCAGCGCCGGGACAGGGTCTAAGAATGAGCAGTTCTTC.

This clone was picked up one time. The J gene is TRBJ2-5, the V gene TRBV14, with D perhaps TRBD1 or TRBD2 (5 bases each). The length of the CDR3 is 16 residues. CDR1 SGHDN and CDR2 FVKESK come from the germline V gene. V was clipped by 4 bases and J by 0 bases, with 15 bases between them. This CDR3 is CASSRTLGPNQETQYF. CDR3 nucleotide sequence: TGTGCCAGCAGCCGAACTCTGGGACCGAACCAAGAGACCCAGTACTTC.

This chain links TRBV2 with TRBJ1-4, with D possibly matching TRBD1 (5 bases). Germline V CDR1 and CDR2: SNHLY, FYNNEI. This CDR3 is built from 15 residues. V was trimmed by 3 bases and J by 7 bases, leaving 15 bases between them. Here the CDR3 DNA reads TGTGCCAGCAGTGATCTCGTTGGGAGGGGTGAAAAACTGTTTTTT. Translation gives CASSDLVGRGEKLFF. The whole variable domain, filled in from reference TRBV2 and TRBJ1-4, reads EPEVTQTPSHQVTQMGQEVILRCVPISNHLYFYWYRQILGQKVEFLVSFYNNEISEKSEIFDDQFSVERPDGSNFTLKIRSTKLEDSAMYFCASSDLVGRGEKLFFGSGTQLSVL.

V and J are TRBV7-9 and TRBJ1-4; the match to TRBD1 covers 8 bases. In germline, CDR1 is SEHNR, CDR2 FQNEAQ (reference sequence). The CDR3 consists of 15 residues. Losses at the gene ends were 2 bases for V and 8 bases for J; bases not matched to a gene: 7. CDR3 nucleotide sequence: TGTGCCAGCAGCTTAACAGGGGGTATGGACGAAAAACTGTTTTTT. Translated: CASSLTGGMDEKLFF.

The chain is built from TRBV28 and TRBJ1-5; TRBD1 agrees at 9 bases. J was trimmed by 0 bases and V by 9 bases; bases with no gene match: 3. The CDR3 covers 14 residues. Germline lookup yields CDR1 MDHEN and CDR2 SYDVKM. Written as DNA, the CDR3 is TGTGCCAGTCGGGACAGGGATAGCAATCAGCCCCAGCATTTT. Its protein product is CASRDRDSNQPQHF.

This chain connects TRBV29-1 to TRBJ1-1; D remains ambiguous. With 3 bases removed from V and 4 bases from J, the gap between germline ends came to 21 bases. The V gene's germline CDR1 is SQVTM and CDR2 ANQGSEA. This CDR3 contains 16 residues. This CDR3 is CSVDYGGVLSRTEAFF. In DNA form, the CDR3 reads TGCAGCGTTGACTATGGCGGGGTACTGAGTCGCACTGAAGCTTTCTTT.

V and J are TRBV5-6 and TRBJ1-6; D uncertain. Germline lookup yields CDR1 SGHDT and CDR2 YYEEEE. V lost 2 bases and J 11 bases, leaving 8 bases between the germline ends. CDR3 length: 12 amino acids. As DNA, the CDR3 is TGTGCCAGCAGCTTCGGCCGGACACCCCTCCACTTT. This translates into CASSFGRTPLHF.

This clone was detected once. The chain carries TRBV25-1 and TRBJ2-5, with D unresolved. The DNA matches TRBJ2-7 better at its end, which makes the J call doubtful. CDR1 and CDR2 from the germline V gene are MGHDK and SYGVNS. This CDR3 region has 15 residues. The CDR3 reads CASSETRTRSYEQYF. The CDR3, as DNA: TGTGCCAGCAGTGAAACGCGGACGCGCTCCTACGAGCAGTACTTC.

The J gene is TRBJ1-2, the V gene TRBV28, with D hard to call. The CDR3 totals 11 residues. The V end was cut by 4 bases, the J end by 8 bases, with 8 bases between. From germline, CDR1 is MDHEN and CDR2 SYDVKM. Here the CDR3 reads CASSYALGYTF. The CDR3 DNA reads as TGTGCCAGCAGTTATGCACTGGGCTACACCTTC.

The chain is built from TRBV28 and TRBJ2-5, with 12 bases that match TRBD1. CDR1 and CDR2 (germline): MDHEN, SYDVKM. CDR3 length: 15 residues. Losses at the gene ends were 5 bases for V and 5 bases for J; bases not matched to a gene: 6. Here the CDR3 reads CASSHRDRGLETQYF. The CDR3 DNA reads TGTGCCAGCAGTCACCGGGACAGGGGGCTTGAGACCCAGTACTTC. Full variable domain (remainder filled in from reference TRBV28 and TRBJ2-5): DVKVTQSSRYLVKRTGEKVFLECVQDMDHENMFWYRQDPGLGLRLIYFSYDVKMKEKGDIPEGYSVSREKKERFSLILESASTNQTSMYLCASSHRDRGLETQYFGPGTRLLVL.

The chain combines TRBV10-3 with TRBJ2-3; 7 bases are shared with TRBD2. This CDR3 has 15 amino acids. The V gene end was trimmed by 3 bases and the J gene end by 2 bases; junction bases not matched to a gene: 5. Germline V gives CDR1 ENHRY, CDR2 SYGVKD. CDR3 coding DNA: TGTGCCATCAGTGATGCGGGGGTCAACACAGATACGCAGTATTTT. Its translation: CAISDAGVNTDTQYF.

This clone was found once. The chain joins TRBV7-9 to TRBJ2-5; D possibly corresponds to TRBD2 (5 bases). The ends were cut back, 7 bases at V and 5 bases at J, with 17 bases in the middle. Germline assignment: CDR1 SEHNR and CDR2 FQNEAQ (reference sequence). CDR3 size: 14 residues. Written as DNA, the CDR3 is TGTGCCAGCAACCCCCGGGCAGGCGGGGAGACCCAGTACTTC. It translates to CASNPRAGGETQYF.

The V gene is TRBV4-1, the J gene TRBJ2-3; D is unresolved. The germline V and J ends were trimmed by 0 bases and 9 bases, with 7 bases remaining between them. Germline CDR1 reads MGHRA; CDR2 reads YSYEKL. The CDR3 has 12 amino acids. Written as DNA, the CDR3 is TGCGCCAGCAGCCAAGACTTGAGGACGCAGTATTTT. Its protein is CASSQDLRTQYF.

For the CDR3, the DNA is TGTGCCAGCAGAGGCAGCAGATATAGCAATCAGCCCCAGCATTTT. It yields the protein CASRGSRYSNQPQHF. The chain links TRBV27 to TRBJ1-5; unclear D gene. The length of the CDR3 is 15 residues. CDR1 and CDR2 from the germline V gene are MNHEY and SMNVEV (reference sequence). The V end was cut by 6 bases, the J end by 0 bases, with 12 bases between.

The genes are TRBV15 and TRBJ2-5; D perhaps matches TRBD2 (5 bases). With 1 base removed from V and 5 bases from J, the gap between germline ends came to 11 bases. CDR3 length equals 14 residues. Germline V lookup: CDR1 LNHNV, CDR2 YYDKDF (reference sequence). The CDR3 loop is CATSRVGVGETQYF. CDR3 sequence (DNA): TGTGCCACCAGCAGAGTCGGGGTTGGGGAGACCCAGTACTTC.

This clone was detected only once. The chain uses TRBV10-3 and TRBJ2-1; D remains ambiguous. Trimming pared 3 bases from V and 6 bases from J, leaving 12 bases between. Germline-derived CDR1 and CDR2 are ENHRY and SYGVKD. The CDR3 loop spans 14 amino acids. For the CDR3, the DNA is TGTGCCATCAGTGAACTCGTCAGTAGCAATGAGCAGTTCTTC. Encoded protein: CAISELVSSNEQFF.

The chain uses TRBV7-2 and TRBJ2-3; D may correspond to TRBD1 or TRBD2 (5 bases each). The germline V gene has CDR1 SGHTA and CDR2 FQGNSA. Trimming cost V 4 bases and J 2 bases, with 7 bases left between them. CDR3 length equals 13 residues. This CDR3 is CASSWGITDTQYF. The CDR3 nucleotides are TGTGCCAGCAGCTGGGGGATCACAGATACGCAGTATTTT.